This TCR beta chain was recorded in a study of shared clonotypes between healthy human individuals. Sequencing was performed with immunoSEQ multiplex PCR; in TCRdb, only in-frame clones are kept and a portion is missing. The table records 780,000 or so clones, 72% of them present only once. The donors, all of them Caucasian adults, lived in Nashville, Tennessee. CDR1 MGHRA and CDR2 YSYEKL come from the germline V gene. J lost 8 bases, V lost 1 base, and 14 bases had no gene match. The CDR3 is 17 amino acids. Study observations and caveats: Among the subsets, naive ones generally showed larger estimated richness than memory ones. Sample collection involved blood only; tissue repertoires are likely different. Non-shared clonotypes had lower generation probabilities than those shared by all four donors.

Worth noting for this clone: Its antigen is not identified.

The sample was memory CD4+ T cells sorted from blood. Subset noted: CD45RA-negative fraction. This sequence was found in a woman in her 30s in good health. The rearrangement joins TRBV4-1 to TRBJ1-2; the match to TRBD1 covers 9 bases. This chain's CDR3 is CASSQGRGTGRPGGYTF. CDR3 in DNA: TGCGCCAGCAGCCAAGGGCGCGGGACAGGGCGGCCTGGGGGCTACACCTTC.